This T cell receptor (beta chain) was obtained from a study of CD8 T cells in ankylosing spondylitis (dated by TCRdb to 2016 to 2017). Turning to the overall study: T cell receptor beta repertoires were profiled in healthy donors and ankylosing spondylitis patients so that disease-linked TCR variants could be found. Peripheral blood was sampled, and synovial fluid was also collected from ankylosing spondylitis patients. In total, the full study cohort was made up of 110 or so healthy donors and 25 to 30 ankylosing spondylitis patients.

Worth noting for this clonotype: Its antigen is unknown. Base qualities are not at hand, and no much larger clone is one base apart.

Points the paper makes about the study in general: In peripheral blood, the disease-linked clones were found at relatively low frequencies and had a CD8+ phenotype. Some of the motif variants had been reported before in the synovial fluid and blood of reactive arthritis patients, a finding that suggests common disease-initiation mechanisms. Blood from ankylosing spondylitis patients appeared to be characterized by a TCR beta motif made up of several highly homologous amino acid variants. Significant enrichment of the disease-linked clones was reported in matched synovial fluid samples from ankylosing spondylitis patients.

Trimming removed 1 base from V and 13 bases from J, leaving 8 bases between the germline ends. CDR1 and CDR2 are drawn from the germline V gene: SGHAT, FQNNGV. Including cysteine and phenylalanine, the CDR3 has 12 amino acids. Only CDR3 DNA is held: 36 bases, read in frame from base 1. The sequencer was an Illumina HiSeq 2500. TCR beta libraries were prepared by quantitative 5'-RACE with molecular barcodes. Per the original workflow: A new computational method based on a probabilistic model of VDJ rearrangement was used to identify disease-linked TCR variants. In TCRdb, the public reads were trimmed at Q25 with fastp and aligned with MiXCR, with productive beta chains retained. All rows with the same CDR3 protein become a single entry with the most common DNA and genes. These V and J calls originate from TCRdb's pipeline instead of the authors' own analysis. The sample includes approximately 250,000 distinct CDR3 sequences, with roughly a quarter observed a single time. 0.6% to 0.75% of the sample comes from the top ten.

The rearranged segments are TRBV11-2 and TRBJ1-6, with an unclear D gene assignment. The receptor comes from a male donor with ankylosing spondylitis or in good health (not recorded which). Sequenced input: blood, either unsorted or a sorted T cell fraction (not recorded which). The CDR3 region: CASSLAQVPLHF. Read as DNA, the sequence is TGTGCCAGCAGCTTAGCCCAAGTTCCCCTCCACTTT. Beyond the CDR3, the reference TRBV11-2 and TRBJ1-6 genes provide the residues; the full variable domain reads: EAGVAQSPRYKIIEKRQSVAFWCNPISGHATLYWYQQILGQGPKLLIQFQNNGVVDDSQLPKDRFSAERLKGVDSTLKIQPAKLEDSAVYLCASSLAQVPLHFGNGTRLTVT.